A selection of T cell receptor beta chains follows, all from one sample in a study of T-cell reconstitution after alpha-beta-depleted transplantation in children. TCRdb reanalysed the PCR reads using MiXCR and keeps one entry per CDR3 protein. In the table there are some 240,000 distinct CDR3 sequences, about 11% of which are singletons. The sample was PBMCs from the stem cell graft donor, taken from the stem cell graft. Receptor source: a human donor who donated a stem cell graft to a child with acute lymphoblastic leukemia. Both conserved end residues are part of each CDR3. Fields, in order: V gene, clone size, J gene, D gene, CDR3 protein, CDR3 DNA. A D gene is named only where the DNA matches it firmly. Size tells how often a clone was seen (once, few, many) or the class of an expanded clone, and some rows leave it out.

v_call: TRBV4-2; clone_size: -; j_call: TRBJ1-6; d_call: -; cdr3_aa: CASSQDHRLDNSPLHF; cdr3_nt: TGTGCCAGCAGCCAAGATCACAGGCTGGATAATTCACCCCTCCACTTT
v_call: TRBV4-2; clone_size: -; j_call: TRBJ1-3; d_call: -; cdr3_aa: CASSQDYPDGNTIYF; cdr3_nt: TGTGCCAGCAGCCAAGACTATCCGGATGGAAACACCATATATTTT
v_call: TRBV20-1; clone_size: many; j_call: TRBJ2-3; d_call: TRBD2; cdr3_aa: CSARDLEWGTSEPSTDTQYF; cdr3_nt: TGCAGTGCTAGAGATCTTGAGTGGGGGACTAGCGAACCCAGCACAGATACGCAGTATTTT
v_call: TRBV27; clone_size: many; j_call: TRBJ1-5; d_call: -; cdr3_aa: CASSLNQGPNQPQHF; cdr3_nt: TGTGCCAGCAGTTTAAATCAGGGGCCTAATCAGCCCCAGCATTTT
v_call: TRBV28; clone_size: many; j_call: TRBJ1-2; d_call: -; cdr3_aa: CASTPSLDRLGYTF; cdr3_nt: TGTGCCAGCACCCCGAGCCTTGATCGGCTTGGCTACACCTTC
v_call: TRBV20-1; clone_size: few; j_call: TRBJ2-7; d_call: -; cdr3_aa: CSARAMGRFYEQYF; cdr3_nt: TGCAGTGCTAGGGCTATGGGACGCTTCTACGAGCAGTACTTC
v_call: TRBV6-1; clone_size: few; j_call: TRBJ1-4; d_call: TRBD1; cdr3_aa: CASSESKRDRTIGKLFF; cdr3_nt: TGTGCCAGCAGCGAATCGAAACGGGACAGAACAATTGGAAAACTGTTTTTT
v_call: TRBV12-3/TRBV12-4; clone_size: many; j_call: TRBJ2-7; d_call: TRBD1; cdr3_aa: CASSPIRDSNSYEQYF; cdr3_nt: TGTGCCAGCAGCCCCATCCGGGACAGCAACTCCTACGAGCAGTACTTC
v_call: TRBV5-1; clone_size: many; j_call: TRBJ2-7; d_call: -; cdr3_aa: CASSLAPDPYEQYF; cdr3_nt: TGCGCCAGCAGCTTGGCCCCAGATCCTTACGAGCAGTACTTC
v_call: TRBV4-3; clone_size: -; j_call: TRBJ2-1; d_call: -; cdr3_aa: CASSQVIVGSSYNEQFF; cdr3_nt: TGCGCCAGCAGCCAAGTTATTGTAGGGAGCTCCTACAATGAGCAGTTCTTC
v_call: TRBV5-6; clone_size: -; j_call: TRBJ2-3; d_call: -; cdr3_aa: CAISAGTWNTQYF; cdr3_nt: TGTGCCATCAGCGCCGGGACTTGGAATACGCAGTATTTT
v_call: TRBV25-1; clone_size: many; j_call: TRBJ2-1; d_call: -; cdr3_aa: CASSEFQGYNEQFF; cdr3_nt: TGTGCCAGCAGTGAATTCCAGGGCTACAATGAGCAGTTCTTC
v_call: TRBV6-2/TRBV6-3; clone_size: -; j_call: TRBJ1-5; d_call: -; cdr3_aa: CASSRGVISGNQPQHF; cdr3_nt: TGTGCCAGCAGTCGGGGGGTGATTAGCGGCAATCAGCCCCAGCATTTT
v_call: TRBV7-9; clone_size: few; j_call: TRBJ2-6; d_call: -; cdr3_aa: CATPGANVLTF; cdr3_nt: TGTGCCACCCCAGGGGCCAACGTCCTGACTTTC
v_call: TRBV13; clone_size: once; j_call: TRBJ2-1; d_call: -; cdr3_aa: CASSHGTSYNEQFF; cdr3_nt: TGTGCCAGCAGCCATGGGACGTCCTACAATGAGCAGTTCTTC
v_call: TRBV28; clone_size: -; j_call: TRBJ2-7; d_call: -; cdr3_aa: CASNLAAGEQYF; cdr3_nt: TGTGCCAGCAACCTCGCGGCTGGCGAGCAGTACTTC
v_call: TRBV7-2; clone_size: many; j_call: TRBJ1-1; d_call: -; cdr3_aa: CASSYGPREAFF; cdr3_nt: TGTGCCAGCAGCTACGGGCCCAGAGAAGCTTTCTTT
v_call: TRBV24-1; clone_size: many; j_call: TRBJ2-3; d_call: -; cdr3_aa: CATSGTKRPDTQYF; cdr3_nt: TGTGCCACCAGTGGGACTAAGCGGCCGGATACGCAGTATTTT
v_call: TRBV28; clone_size: many; j_call: TRBJ2-5; d_call: -; cdr3_aa: CASSFTRGQETQYF; cdr3_nt: TGTGCCAGCAGTTTCACTAGGGGCCAAGAGACCCAGTACTTC
v_call: TRBV14; clone_size: many; j_call: TRBJ2-1; d_call: TRBD2; cdr3_aa: CASSQATSGIYNEQFF; cdr3_nt: TGTGCCAGCAGCCAAGCTACTAGCGGGATCTACAATGAGCAGTTCTTC
v_call: TRBV4-3; clone_size: many; j_call: TRBJ2-3; d_call: TRBD2; cdr3_aa: CASSQSAGTSYTDTQYF; cdr3_nt: TGCGCCAGCAGCCAAAGCGCCGGGACTAGCTATACCGATACGCAGTATTTT
v_call: TRBV28; clone_size: many; j_call: TRBJ2-4; d_call: TRBD1; cdr3_aa: CASPTGCCTKNIQYF; cdr3_nt: TGTGCCAGCCCGACAGGGTGTTGTACCAAAAACATTCAGTACTTC
v_call: TRBV5-5; clone_size: -; j_call: TRBJ2-5; d_call: TRBD1; cdr3_aa: CASNFRPGQGETQYF; cdr3_nt: TGTGCCAGCAACTTCCGGCCGGGACAGGGGGAGACCCAGTACTTC
v_call: TRBV9; clone_size: many; j_call: TRBJ1-4; d_call: TRBD1; cdr3_aa: CASSRDRVNEKLFF; cdr3_nt: TGTGCCAGCAGCCGCGACAGGGTAAACGAAAAACTGTTTTTT
v_call: TRBV30; clone_size: -; j_call: TRBJ2-7; d_call: -; cdr3_aa: CAWSVGRDGQYF; cdr3_nt: TGTGCCTGGAGTGTAGGCAGGGACGGGCAGTACTTC
v_call: TRBV5-1; clone_size: many; j_call: TRBJ1-4; d_call: -; cdr3_aa: CASSLQTSQKLFF; cdr3_nt: TGCGCCAGCAGCCTCCAGACAAGTCAAAAACTGTTTTTT